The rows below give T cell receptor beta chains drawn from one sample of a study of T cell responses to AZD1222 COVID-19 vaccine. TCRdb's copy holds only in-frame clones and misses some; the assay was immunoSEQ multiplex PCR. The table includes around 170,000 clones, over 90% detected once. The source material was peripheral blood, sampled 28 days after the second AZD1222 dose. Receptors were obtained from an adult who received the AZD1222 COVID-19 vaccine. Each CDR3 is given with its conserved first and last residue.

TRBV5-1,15,CASSLVPTGNEKLFF
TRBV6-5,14,CASRETGGTDTQYF
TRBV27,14,CASMEGERNSPLHF
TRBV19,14,CASSNGGTNEKLFF
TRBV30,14,CAWGSPPNNSPLHF
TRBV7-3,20,CASSLLGTSGIRRSYNEQFF
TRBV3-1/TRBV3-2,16,CASSQDGVYRSQTQYF
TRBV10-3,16,CAISESNSGEGETQYF
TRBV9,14,CASSVGAGTDTQYF
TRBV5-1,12,CASSDGRDTIYF
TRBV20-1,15,CSASRVGPGGNEQFF
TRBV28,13,CASSLGTAHGYTF
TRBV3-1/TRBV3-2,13,CASSPKSRVSYTF
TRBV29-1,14,CSVGEQGSGYGYTF
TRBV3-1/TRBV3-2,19,CASTHRLLAGGSNTGELFF
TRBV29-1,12,CSVEVKGQAQHF
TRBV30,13,CAWSGDHNSPLHF
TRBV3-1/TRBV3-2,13,CASSQLSADTQYF
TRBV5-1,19,CASSFGQGRGLAIYNEQFF
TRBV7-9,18,CASFFSLSTDREGGEQYF
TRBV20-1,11,CSAPGVETQYF
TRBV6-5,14,CASSKSGTGNGYTF
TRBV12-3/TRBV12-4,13,CASSLRGGEKLFF
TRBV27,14,CASSMKGPNYGYTF
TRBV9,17,CASSVGPGSILGSPLHF
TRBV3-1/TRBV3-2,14,CASSQEGGTGELFF
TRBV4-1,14,CASSQAGWLNTIYF
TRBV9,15,CASSALDRGRSPLHF
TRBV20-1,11,CILTGNGGYTF
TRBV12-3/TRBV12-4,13,CASNYINTGELFF
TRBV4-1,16,CASSQDIAGVIYEQYF
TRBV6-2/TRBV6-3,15,CASSWGQGWTDTQYF
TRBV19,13,CASSSASGDTQYF
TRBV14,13,CASSQVGTDTQYF
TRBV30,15,CAWNPKEGVNEKLFF
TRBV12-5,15,CASGPGTSSTDTQYF
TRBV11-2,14,CASSLRKRVYEQYF
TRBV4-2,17,CASQRIGSGLAKNIQYF
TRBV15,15,CATSRDKGVEETQYF
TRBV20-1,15,CSASPGLAHQETQYF
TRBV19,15,CASSPTGSSSYEQYF
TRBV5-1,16,CASSSTGVSSGNTIYF
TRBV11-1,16,CASSQKQGAGANVLTF